Below, 25 T cell receptor beta chains from the same sample are listed, as sequenced in a study of CXCR3-negative and CXCR3-positive naive CD8 T cells. Carrying UMI labels, the TRB cDNA libraries were prepared through 5' RACE. TCRdb re-called the 5' RACE reads and catalogs CDR3 proteins one per entry, DNA excluded. The sample yields several thousand distinct CDR3 sequences, of which the top ten take up more than 1.1%. Sequencing was done on a sample of naive CXCR3- CD8+ T cells from blood. The subset: CD45RO-CCR7+CD27+CD95- naive CD8+ T cells lacking CXCR3 (TNR3-). The receptors originated from a human donor in good health. Some clones in this sample may be carry-over from other donors' samples.

This chain uses TRBV5-1 with TRBJ2-2; there is no DNA to check the TCRdb D call of TRBD1. The germline gives CDR1 SGHRS, CDR2 YFSETQ. This CDR3 has 14 residues. This CDR3 reads CASSGWDVTGELFF.

This clonotype is deemed medium-sized by its frequency. V usage is TRBV28 and J usage is TRBJ2-7; TCRdb's assignment of TRBD1 cannot be checked, as there is no DNA. This CDR3 region has 13 residues. CDR1 and CDR2 from the germline V gene are MDHEN and SYDVKM. This chain's CDR3 is CASFRGPPYEQYF. Using reference TRBV28 and TRBJ2-7 for the parts outside the CDR3, the full variable domain is DVKVTQSSRYLVKRTGEKVFLECVQDMDHENMFWYRQDPGLGLRLIYFSYDVKMKEKGDIPEGYSVSREKKERFSLILESASTNQTSMYLCASFRGPPYEQYFGPGTRLTVT.

This clonotype shows up as medium-sized (0.01 to 0.1%) by frequency. This chain uses TRBV12-3 or TRBV12-4 with TRBJ2-1; TCRdb names TRBD1, which stays unverified in the absence of DNA. The CDR3 has 14 residues. CDR3 residues: CASRSPGQKNEQFF.

This sequence joins TRBV5-1 and TRBJ2-3; TCRdb proposes TRBD2, but this gene call is untestable without DNA. There are 17 residues in the CDR3. The germline CDR1 and CDR2 sequences are SGHRS and YFSETQ. The CDR3 loop is CASSLAGASGSTDTQYF.

The chain joins TRBV2 to TRBJ2-3; lacking DNA, the TRBD2 call made by TCRdb goes unchecked. This CDR3 is built from 16 residues. The germline CDR1 and CDR2 sequences are SNHLY and FYNNEI. CDR3 sequence reads: CASSELASSSTDTQYF.

V usage is TRBV28 and J usage is TRBJ2-5. The germline gives CDR1 MDHEN, CDR2 SYDVKM. The CDR3 consists of 16 residues. The CDR3 reads CASSPADISYQETQYF.

This clonotype is medium-sized by frequency. The rearrangement links TRBV18 to TRBJ2-7; TCRdb picks TRBD1, but there is no DNA to check that call. Germline V gene sequence: CDR1 KGHSH, CDR2 LQKENI. There are 14 residues in the CDR3. The CDR3 protein is CASSLGTVEYEQYF.

Judged by frequency, this clonotype is medium-sized. The chain carries TRBV7-9 and TRBJ2-1; the TCRdb D gene call, TRBD1, has no DNA to confirm it. This CDR3 has 15 residues. The germline V gene has CDR1 SEHNR and CDR2 FQNEAQ (reference sequence). CDR3 protein: CASSPVALEKDEQFF. The whole variable domain, filled in from reference TRBV7-9 and TRBJ2-1, reads DTGVSQNPRHKITKRGQNVTFRCDPISEHNRLYWYRQTLGQGPEFLTYFQNEAQLEKSRLLSDRFSAERPKGSFSTLEIQRTEQGDSAMYLCASSPVALEKDEQFFGPGTRLTVL.

This clonotype shows up as medium-sized by frequency. The CDR3 here is CSVEGVLSGGTDTQYF. The V gene is TRBV29-1, the J gene TRBJ2-3; TCRdb's assignment of TRBD2 cannot be checked, as there is no DNA. Germline values: CDR1 SQVTM, CDR2 ANQGSEA. This CDR3 is built from 16 residues.

This clonotype ranks as medium-sized in terms of frequency. CDR3: CSVEEGLGGGLPYEQYF. The gene calls are TRBV29-1 and TRBJ2-7; without DNA, the TCRdb call of TRBD2 cannot be checked. CDR1 is SQVTM and CDR2 is ANQGSEA in the germline V gene. The CDR3 is made up of 17 amino acids.

This clonotype is identified as medium-sized (0.01 to 0.1%) from frequency. The chain uses TRBV9 and TRBJ2-1; without DNA, the TCRdb call of TRBD1 cannot be checked. This CDR3 comprises 12 residues. Germline V gene sequence: CDR1 SGDLS, CDR2 YYNGEE. The CDR3 loop reads CASSARGNEQFF.

V gene TRBV21-1 combines with J gene TRBJ2-7; TCRdb reports TRBD2, a call that lacks DNA to check it against. TRBV21-1 is an annotated pseudogene. The CDR3 spans 13 residues. The CDR3 is CASPRPISYEQYF.

This clonotype ranks as medium-sized in terms of frequency. The chain combines TRBV12-3 or TRBV12-4 with TRBJ2-3; TCRdb reports TRBD1, a call that lacks DNA to check it against. The CDR3 sequence is 13 residues long. CDR3 sequence reads: CASSSGKPDTQYF.

The chain couples TRBV4-2 to TRBJ2-5; TCRdb indicates TRBD1, and absent DNA this call remains unverified. Germline V lookup: CDR1 LGHNA, CDR2 YNFKEQ. There are 15 residues in the CDR3. The CDR3 loop is CASSQVVRGEETQYF.

Judged by frequency, this clonotype is medium-sized (0.01 to 0.1%). The rearrangement uses TRBV11-3 and TRBJ2-7; TCRdb calls TRBD1, which cannot be checked without DNA. The CDR3 length is 17 residues. Germline CDR1 SGHNT, CDR2 YENEEA. This CDR3 is CASSSRDRGPKFYEQYF.

The chain employs TRBV12-3 or TRBV12-4 and TRBJ2-7; TCRdb calls TRBD1, which cannot be checked without DNA. This CDR3 has 13 amino acids. This CDR3 is CASSWGQVYEQYF.

This clonotype registers medium-sized by frequency. This chain links TRBV5-1 with TRBJ2-5. The CDR3 runs 11 residues. The V gene's germline CDR1 is SGHRS and CDR2 YFSETQ. CDR3: CASSLEETQYF.

V usage is TRBV29-1 and J usage is TRBJ1-1. In germline, CDR1 is SQVTM, CDR2 ANQGSEA. CDR3 size: 14 residues. CDR3 sequence reads: CSVGDFDMNTEAFF.

The V gene is TRBV30, the J gene TRBJ1-5; TCRdb returns TRBD1, unconfirmable since there is no DNA. The CDR3 is 12 amino acids. Germline V gene lookup returns CDR1 GTSNPN and CDR2 SVGIG (reference sequence). The CDR3 loop reads CAWNRENQPQHF.

Its frequency marks this clonotype as medium-sized. This chain connects TRBV20-1 to TRBJ2-1. Germline-derived CDR1 and CDR2 are DFQATT and SNEGSKA (reference sequence). The CDR3 has 11 residues. The CDR3: CSAPNYNEQFF.

By frequency, this clonotype registers medium-sized. The V call is TRBV5-1, the J call TRBJ2-7; the TCRdb call, TRBD1, lacks DNA for checking. The CDR3 loop spans 15 amino acids. Germline CDR1 SGHRS, CDR2 YFSETQ. The CDR3 is CASSGLGQGDDEQYF. Combining the CDR3 with reference TRBV5-1 and TRBJ2-7 gives the whole variable domain KAGVTQTPRYLIKTRGQQVTLSCSPISGHRSVSWYQQTPGQGLQFLFEYFSETQRNKGNFPGRFSGRQFSNSRSEMNVSTLELGDSALYLCASSGLGQGDDEQYFGPGTRLTVT.

This clonotype is identified as medium-sized (0.01 to 0.1%) from frequency. The chain joins TRBV3-1 to TRBJ2-1; TCRdb proposes TRBD2, but this gene call is untestable without DNA. This CDR3 is 18 amino acids long. The germline CDR1 and CDR2 sequences are LGHDT and YNNKEL (reference sequence). The CDR3 reads CASGTGLAGGAFGHEQFF.

By frequency, this clonotype registers medium-sized. This chain links TRBV29-1 with TRBJ2-3; no DNA is available, so the TRBD1 call from TCRdb remains unchecked. Germline CDR1 reads SQVTM; CDR2 reads ANQGSEA. This CDR3 has 16 amino acids. The CDR3 sequence is CSVEDLDRTSTDTQYF.

This clonotype counts as medium-sized by frequency. The gene calls are TRBV7-9 and TRBJ2-7; TCRdb reports TRBD1, a call that lacks DNA to check it against. CDR3 length equals 13 residues. Germline lookup yields CDR1 SEHNR and CDR2 FQNEAQ (reference sequence). The CDR3 here is CASSPGLGYEQYF.

This clonotype is identified as medium-sized from frequency. The chain couples TRBV29-1 to TRBJ2-3; without DNA, the TCRdb call of TRBD1 cannot be checked. The CDR3 runs to 14 residues. Germline V gene sequence: CDR1 SQVTM, CDR2 ANQGSEA. CDR3 sequence: CSVTPGQGPDTQYF.